This entry lists 2 T cell receptor beta chains sequenced from one sample in a study of control samples from healthy donors and cancer patients. The data were produced by immunoSEQ multiplex PCR, yet TCRdb's version contains in-frame clones alone and is incomplete. The sample consists of some 100,000 clones, roughly 87% of them appearing once. The source material was blood. Every receptor here comes from a woman aged 45-65 years in good health.

V usage is TRBV28 and J usage is TRBJ2-3, with D possibly TRBD2 on 5 matching bases. CDR1 is MDHEN, CDR2 SYDVKM, per germline. The CDR3 extends over 16 amino acids. V lost 3 bases, J lost 2 bases, and 15 bases lay in between. In DNA form, the CDR3 reads TGTGCCAGCAGTTTTTTTTCGGATGGACTCACAGATACGCAGTATTTT. This sequence encodes CASSFFSDGLTDTQYF. Full variable domain (outside the CDR3, taken from reference TRBV28 and TRBJ2-3): DVKVTQSSRYLVKRTGEKVFLECVQDMDHENMFWYRQDPGLGLRLIYFSYDVKMKEKGDIPEGYSVSREKKERFSLILESASTNQTSMYLCASSFFSDGLTDTQYFGPGTRLTVL.

V gene TRBV11-2 combines with J gene TRBJ2-7; 7 bases agree with TRBD1. Germline V lookup: CDR1 SGHAT, CDR2 FQNNGV. This CDR3 region has 14 residues. V shed 3 bases and J 5 bases; nucleotides not matched to a gene: 7. The CDR3 here is CASSFNRGADEQYF. The DNA for the CDR3 is TGTGCCAGCAGCTTTAACAGGGGTGCGGACGAGCAGTACTTC. Combining the CDR3 with reference TRBV11-2 and TRBJ2-7 gives the whole variable domain EAGVAQSPRYKIIEKRQSVAFWCNPISGHATLYWYQQILGQGPKLLIQFQNNGVVDDSQLPKDRFSAERLKGVDSTLKIQPAKLEDSAVYLCASSFNRGADEQYFGPGTRLTVT.